A selection of T cell receptor beta chains follows, all from one sample in a study of read filtering for tumor transcriptome and immune sequencing. TCRdb recomputed calls from the reads with MiXCR, one row per CDR3 protein. The sample has 130,000 or so distinct CDR3 sequences, around 14% seen once. The sample taken for sequencing was a population of CD138-negative cells sorted from bone marrow. Receptors originate from a donor at least 40 years old with multiple myeloma. Each CDR3 is given with its conserved first and last residue. A D gene is named only where the DNA matches it firmly. Where a row states a size, it is once, few, many or the class of an expanded clone; other rows omit it.

v_call	j_call	cdr3_length	d_call	clone_size	cdr3_aa	cdr3_nt
TRBV30	TRBJ2-5	11	.	.	CAWDNQETLYF	TGTGCCTGGGACAACCAAGAGACCCTGTACTTC
TRBV4-3	TRBJ2-7	15	TRBD1	many	CASSPTGTGGHEQYF	TGCGCCAGCAGCCCCACTGGGACAGGGGGGCACGAGCAGTACTTC
TRBV2	TRBJ2-7	10	.	many	CASRGDEQYF	TGTGCCAGCAGGGGTGACGAGCAGTACTTC
TRBV24-1	TRBJ2-5	16	.	.	CATSDRRPGQLETQYF	TGTGCCACCAGTGATCGACGTCCGGGACAATTAGAGACCCAGTACTTC
TRBV7-8	TRBJ2-3	16	TRBD1	.	CASSFPPGQGGYTQYF	TGTGCCAGCAGCTTCCCACCGGGACAGGGGGGGTATACGCAGTATTTT
TRBV29-1	TRBJ2-4	13	.	many	CSAEDPSKNIQYF	TGCAGCGCAGAGGACCCCTCGAAAAACATTCAGTACTTC
TRBV6-5	TRBJ2-1	13	.	many	CASSRSSYNEQFF	TGTGCCAGCAGTCGTAGCTCCTACAATGAGCAGTTCTTC
TRBV4-1	TRBJ1-1	15	.	.	CASSQGAGRNTEAFF	TGCGCCAGCAGCCAAGGGGCAGGACGAAACACTGAAGCTTTCTTT
TRBV10-3	TRBJ2-3	17	TRBD2	many	CASARQREGRSTDTQYF	TGTGCCTCTGCCCGACAGCGGGAGGGCAGGAGCACAGATACGCAGTATTTT
TRBV6-2/TRBV6-3	TRBJ2-1	14	TRBD2	.	CASISSGRGGEQFF	TGTGCCAGCATTTCTAGCGGGAGAGGCGGAGAGCAGTTCTTC
TRBV2	TRBJ1-1	14	TRBD1	many	CASPGTGSNTEAFF	TGTGCCAGCCCAGGGACAGGGTCGAACACTGAAGCTTTCTTT
TRBV4-1	TRBJ1-1	15	.	many	CASSRAETTNTEAFF	TGCGCCAGCAGTAGGGCCGAGACAACGAACACTGAAGCTTTCTTT
TRBV9	TRBJ2-1	13	.	many	CASSVEAHNEQFF	TGTGCCAGCAGCGTAGAAGCACACAATGAGCAGTTCTTC
TRBV20-1	TRBJ1-1	14	.	many	CSASTRPPSDQAFF	TGCAGTGCTAGTACGCGACCGCCATCGGATCAAGCTTTCTTT
TRBV11-2	TRBJ2-7	10	.	few	CASFADEQYF	TGTGCCAGTTTTGCGGACGAGCAGTACTTC
TRBV20-1	TRBJ1-1	11	.	many	CSATAAFEAFF	TGCAGTGCTACTGCGGCATTTGAAGCTTTCTTT
TRBV24-1	TRBJ2-1	19	.	many	CATSDFKGSAGTGYNEQFF	TGTGCCACCAGTGATTTCAAGGGGTCTGCAGGGACGGGGTACAATGAGCAGTTCTTC
TRBV12-3/TRBV12-4	TRBJ2-1	11	.	many	CASSPRYEQFF	TGTGCCAGCAGCCCCCGGTATGAGCAGTTCTTC
TRBV3-1	TRBJ2-7	14	.	many	CASSQYGDNYEQYF	TGTGCCAGCAGCCAATATGGGGACAACTACGAGCAGTACTTC
TRBV6-1	TRBJ2-2	14	.	many	CASRLRLNTGELFF	TGTGCCAGCAGGTTGCGCCTAAACACCGGGGAGCTGTTTTTT
TRBV29-1	TRBJ2-1	15	TRBD2	many	CSVEPIGTSGRRQFF	TGCAGCGTGGAACCGATAGGGACTAGCGGGAGACGTCAGTTCTTC
TRBV5-1	TRBJ2-7	17	TRBD1	many	CASSLEPRDRGIYEQYF	TGCGCCAGCAGCTTGGAACCCCGGGACAGGGGTATCTACGAGCAGTACTTC
TRBV20-1	TRBJ1-2	16	.	few	CSARDLNKRINYGYTF	TGCAGTGCTAGAGATCTTAATAAGAGGATTAACTATGGCTACACCTTC
TRBV29-1	TRBJ1-1	10	.	many	CSVSSHEAFF	TGCAGCGTCTCTTCCCATGAAGCTTTCTTT
TRBV7-2	TRBJ2-7	18	TRBD2	few	CASSRRSSGQLYSYEQYF	TGTGCCAGCAGCCGGAGGAGTAGCGGGCAACTCTACTCCTACGAGCAGTACTTC
TRBV6-5	TRBJ1-6	16	.	many	CASSYSGQGRNSPLHF	TGTGCCAGCAGTTACTCAGGGCAGGGGAGGAATTCACCCCTCCACTTT